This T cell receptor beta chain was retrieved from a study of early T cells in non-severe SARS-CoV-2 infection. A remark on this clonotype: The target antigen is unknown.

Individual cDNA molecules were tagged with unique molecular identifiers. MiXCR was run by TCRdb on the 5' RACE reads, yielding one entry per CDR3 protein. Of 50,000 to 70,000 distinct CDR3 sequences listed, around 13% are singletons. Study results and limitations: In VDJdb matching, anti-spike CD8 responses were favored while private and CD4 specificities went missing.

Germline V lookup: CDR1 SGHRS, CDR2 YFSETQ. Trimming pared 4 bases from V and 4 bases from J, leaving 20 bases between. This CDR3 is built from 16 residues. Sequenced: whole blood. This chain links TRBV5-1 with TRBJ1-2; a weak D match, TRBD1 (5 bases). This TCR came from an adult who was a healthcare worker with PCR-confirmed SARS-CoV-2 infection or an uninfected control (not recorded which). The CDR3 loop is CASSPTSDRIFYGYTF. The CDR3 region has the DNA TGCGCCAGCAGCCCGACGTCCGACAGAATCTTCTATGGCTACACCTTC.